This TCR beta chain stems from a study of T cell responses to AZD1222 COVID-19 vaccine. Notes on this clone: Its antigen is not known.

Profiled with immunoSEQ multiplex PCR; TCRdb holds only in-frame clones, not every one. Altogether 200,000 to 250,000 clones are present, less than 95% being singletons, with the ten largest covering around 1.7%. Findings and limits, study-wide: Repertoire sampling was restricted to post-peak T cell response timepoints. Increases in Spike-specific TCR breadth and depth were seen after two AZD1222 doses. Donors in the cohort were predominantly white British and more often female, and clonal diversity was possibly underestimated.

The sample in question was peripheral blood, obtained 28 days after the second dose of the MenACWY control vaccine. This sequence originates from an adult who received the MenACWY meningococcal vaccine as a control.

CDR3: CATQESAAYEQYF. In DNA form, the CDR3 reads TGTGCCACCCAAGAATCAGCGGCCTACGAGCAGTACTTC. The chain couples TRBV24-1 to TRBJ2-7; tentative D call: TRBD2 (5 bases). There are 13 residues in the CDR3. Germline CDR1 and CDR2: KGHDR and SFDVKD. Trimming cost V 9 bases and J 2 bases, with 13 bases left between them.